This is a list of T cell receptor beta chains from one sample in a study of CD8+ T cells in alopecia areata. Only in-frame clones appear in the TCRdb table, and some are missing; sequencing was by immunoSEQ multiplex PCR. The table records 120,000 to 150,000 clones, 85% to 90% of them present only once. This specimen was CD8+ T cells sorted from blood, taken at week 0. The receptors were gathered from a human donor with alopecia areata. Both conserved end residues are part of each CDR3. The D gene is left open where the match is weak. Expanded clones are given a class, and other clones once, few, many or no size at all.

clone_size d_call j_call v_call cdr3_aa cdr3_nt
. TRBD1 TRBJ2-7 TRBV5-4 CASSYGTGAYEQYF TGTGCCAGCAGCTATGGGACAGGGGCCTACGAGCAGTACTTC
. . TRBJ2-7 TRBV5-4 CASSLAGATYEQYF TGTGCCAGCAGCTTGGCCGGGGCAACCTACGAGCAGTACTTC
. . TRBJ2-5 TRBV7-9 CASSAPPETQYF TGTGCCAGCAGCGCGCCGCCAGAGACCCAGTACTTC
. . TRBJ2-7 TRBV4-1 CASSQGPDEQYF TGCGCCAGCAGCCAAGGGCCGGACGAGCAGTACTTC
few . TRBJ2-7 TRBV27 CASGLTRTYEQYF TGTGCCAGCGGGCTAACACGAACATACGAGCAGTACTTC
. . TRBJ2-2 TRBV7-3 CASSPNTGELFF TGTGCCAGCAGCCCCAACACCGGGGAGCTGTTTTTT
. . TRBJ2-7 TRBV25-1 CASSLDRISYEQYF TGTGCCAGCAGTCTTGACAGGATCTCCTACGAGCAGTACTTC
. . TRBJ2-3 TRBV5-6 CASSFKALPTDTQYF TGTGCCAGCAGCTTCAAAGCGCTTCCCACAGATACGCAGTATTTT
once . TRBJ1-1 TRBV27 CASSLQGGNTEAFF TGTGCCAGCAGTTTACAGGGAGGGAACACTGAAGCTTTCTTT
. TRBD1 TRBJ2-7 TRBV10-3 CAIRDRVGYEQYF TGTGCCATCAGGGACAGGGTAGGCTACGAGCAGTACTTC
few . TRBJ1-1 TRBV5-4 CASSFFRARNTEAFF TGTGCCAGCAGCTTTTTTCGTGCGAGGAACACTGAAGCTTTCTTT
. . TRBJ2-1 TRBV2 CASSHKYNEQFF TGTGCCAGCAGCCACAAGTACAATGAGCAGTTCTTC
. . TRBJ2-7 TRBV29-1 CSVGGKSYEQYF TGCAGCGTTGGTGGGAAAAGCTACGAGCAGTACTTC
. . TRBJ2-5 TRBV5-6 CASSLVGVPSAYQETQYF TGTGCCAGCAGCTTGGTGGGTGTGCCTAGCGCTTACCAAGAGACCCAGTACTTC
. TRBD1 TRBJ2-3 TRBV7-9 CASSPRDRVSDTQYF TGTGCCAGCTCCCCTCGGGACAGGGTCTCAGATACGCAGTATTTT
. . TRBJ1-6 TRBV9 CASSVGAAPNSPLHF TGTGCCAGCAGCGTAGGGGCAGCCCCTAATTCACCCCTCCACTTT
. . TRBJ2-5 TRBV14 CASSQGGRPQETQYF TGTGCCAGCAGCCAAGGAGGACGCCCCCAAGAGACCCAGTACTTC
. . TRBJ2-2 TRBV29-1 CSVESVRGRGPGELFF TGCAGCGTTGAGAGTGTGCGGGGGCGGGGACCCGGGGAGCTGTTTTTT
. TRBD1 TRBJ2-7 TRBV4-1 CASSQVQGAFNEQYF TGCGCCAGCAGCCAGGTGCAGGGGGCTTTCAACGAGCAGTACTTC
. . TRBJ2-1 TRBV10-2 CASSYGSRWEQFF TGCGCCAGCAGTTACGGCTCCCGTTGGGAGCAGTTCTTC
. . TRBJ1-2 TRBV2 CASSSAGDYGYTF TGTGCCAGCAGCAGCGCAGGGGACTATGGCTACACCTTC
. TRBD2 TRBJ2-2 TRBV4-1 CASGGLAGVTGELFF TGCGCCAGCGGAGGACTAGCGGGAGTCACCGGGGAGCTGTTTTTT
. . TRBJ1-5 TRBV6-1 CASSEVFSNQPQHF TGTGCCAGCAGTGAAGTGTTTAGCAATCAGCCCCAGCATTTT
. . TRBJ2-7 TRBV2 CASSEDTPRLYEQYF TGTGCCAGCAGTGAAGACACCCCGAGGCTGTACGAGCAGTACTTC